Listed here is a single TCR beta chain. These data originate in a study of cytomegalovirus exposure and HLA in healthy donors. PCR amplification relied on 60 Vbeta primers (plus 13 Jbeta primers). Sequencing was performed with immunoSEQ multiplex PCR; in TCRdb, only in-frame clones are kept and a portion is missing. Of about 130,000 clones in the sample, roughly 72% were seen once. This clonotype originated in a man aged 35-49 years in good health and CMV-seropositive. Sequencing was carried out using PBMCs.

CDR3 coding DNA: TGTGCCAGCAGCCAAGATTCATTTCGCATGTTTCAGGAGGCCCCTTATGGCTACACCTTC. Its protein product is CASSQDSFRMFQEAPYGYTF. This sequence joins TRBV4-2 and TRBJ1-2; D is uncertain. CDR3 length equals 20 residues. Trimming left V 0 bases short and J 5 bases short, with 28 bases between. Germline V lookup: CDR1 LGHNA, CDR2 YNFKEQ.